What follows are 31 T cell receptor beta chains derived from one specimen sequenced in a study of T cell repertoires in cytomegalovirus infection. TCRdb recomputed calls from the reads with MiXCR, one row per CDR3 protein. Among around 740,000 distinct CDR3 sequences listed, 35% were seen once. The source material was PBMCs. These receptors all stem from a human donor in good health (CMV status not recorded). Some clones in this sample may be carry-over from other donors' samples.

This clonotype was seen a few times. The chain recombines TRBV29-1 with TRBJ2-3, with 7 positions matching TRBD1. The CDR3 length is 11 residues. V lost 5 bases and J lost 5; bases outside the gene matches: 1. Germline loops: CDR1 SQVTM, CDR2 ANQGSEA. The CDR3, as DNA: TGCAGCGTTCACAGGGGAGATACGCAGTATTTT. Encoded protein: CSVHRGDTQYF.

This rearrangement joins TRBV5-1 to TRBJ2-2; D perhaps matches TRBD2 (5 bases). Trimming cost V 2 bases and J 7 bases, with 15 bases left between them. This CDR3 is 15 amino acids long. Germline V gives CDR1 SGHRS, CDR2 YFSETQ. CDR3 amino acids: CASSFTPTSNGELFF. CDR3 nucleotide sequence: TGCGCCAGCAGCTTCACCCCTACTAGTAACGGGGAGCTGTTTTTT.

Concerning this clonotype itself: One junction end disagrees with the germline gene, perhaps due to a read error. The genes are TRBV11-2 and TRBJ2-4, with D possibly matching TRBD1 (6 bases). The CDR3 contains 17 residues. The germline gives CDR1 SGHAT, CDR2 FQNNGV. CDR3 in DNA: TGTGCCAGCAGCTTAGAAAGAAAACCTCAGGGGAAAAACAGTCAGTACTTC. Translated, it gives CASSLERKPQGKNSQYF.

This chain links TRBV19 with TRBJ1-1; tentative D call: TRBD1 (5 bases). Germline loops: CDR1 LNHDA, CDR2 SQIVND (reference sequence). V was pared by 7 bases and J by 4 bases, with 10 bases between. The CDR3 runs to 12 residues. In DNA, the CDR3 is TGTGCCAGTACCGCAGGGAGCACTGAAGCTTTCTTT. Its protein is CASTAGSTEAFF.

The chain carries TRBV2 and TRBJ2-6; TRBD1 might be the D (6 bases). Germline V lookup: CDR1 SNHLY, CDR2 FYNNEI. CDR3 size: 15 residues. The V and J ends lost 6 bases and 4 bases respectively, with 13 bases between them. The CDR3: CASRNRDLGANVLTF. DNA of the CDR3: TGTGCCAGCAGGAACAGGGACCTCGGGGCCAACGTCCTGACTTTC.

In its sample, this clonotype was seen a few times. The rearrangement links TRBV7-4 to TRBJ2-1, with D tentatively TRBD1 or TRBD2 (5 bases each). CDR1 and CDR2 (germline): SGHVT, SQSDAQ. This CDR3 has 14 amino acids. The germline V and J ends were trimmed by 5 bases and 7 bases, with 15 bases remaining between them. The CDR3 sequence: CASSTTGTPNEQFF. As DNA, the CDR3 is TGTGCCAGCAGCACTACCGGGACGCCGAATGAGCAGTTCTTC.

The chain uses TRBV7-2 and TRBJ1-1, with D possibly matching TRBD1 (6 bases). Trimming stripped 2 bases from V and 1 base from J, with 11 bases between. Germline CDR1 is SGHTA and CDR2 is FQGNSA. This CDR3 is 15 amino acids long. The DNA for the CDR3 is TGTGCCAGCAGCTTAAGCGCAGGGGAGAACACTGAAGCTTTCTTT. Translating gives CASSLSAGENTEAFF.

The chain combines TRBV7-9 with TRBJ2-5; 8 bases match TRBD2. Per the germline V gene, CDR1 is SEHNR and CDR2 is FQNEAQ (reference sequence). J gave up 5 bases and V 5 bases, and 7 bases lay outside the gene matches. The CDR3 contains 14 residues. CDR3 sequence reads: CASSPGTRRETQYF. CDR3 sequence (DNA): TGTGCCAGCAGCCCAGGGACTAGGCGTGAGACCCAGTACTTC.

The table lists this clonotype with a few counts. A single base separates this from a much larger clone, so it may be a read error. V and J are TRBV7-3 and TRBJ2-1, with D perhaps TRBD2 (6 bases). CDR1 is SGHTA, CDR2 FQGTGA, per germline. The CDR3 is 15 residues long. V gave up 4 bases and J gave up 0 bases, with 10 bases separating them. CDR3 sequence: CASSSRESSYNEQFF. For the CDR3, the DNA is TGTGCCAGCAGCTCCCGGGAGAGCTCCTACAATGAGCAGTTCTTC.

This clonotype showed up just a few times. One base away lies a much larger clone, so this may be a sequencing read error. The chain has TRBV7-3 and TRBJ2-7; D is uncertain. Germline V lookup: CDR1 SGHTA, CDR2 FQGTGA. The germline V and J ends were trimmed by 5 bases and 4 bases, with 9 bases remaining between them. The length of the CDR3 is 12 residues. CDR3 protein: CASSPYRYEQYF. The CDR3 region has the DNA TGTGCCAGCAGCCCCTACAGATACGAGCAGTACTTC. Based on the CDR3 plus reference TRBV7-3 and TRBJ2-7, the full variable domain is GAGVSQTPSNKVTEKGKYVELRCDPISGHTALYWYRQSLGQGPEFLIYFQGTGAADDSGLPNDRFFAVRPEGSVSTLKIQRTERGDSAVYLCASSPYRYEQYFGPGTRLTVT.

The V gene is TRBV20-1, the J gene TRBJ1-1, with unresolved D. The V and J ends lost 1 base and 0 bases respectively, with 0 bases between them. The CDR3 has 11 amino acids. Germline V gives CDR1 DFQATT, CDR2 SNEGSKA (reference sequence). CDR3 sequence (DNA): TGCAGTGCTAGAGTGAACACTGAAGCTTTCTTT. Translated, it gives CSARVNTEAFF.

This clonotype was picked up many times. The V and J genes are TRBV7-2 and TRBJ1-2; possible D gene TRBD1, 5 bases. Trimming stripped 3 bases from V and 5 bases from J, with 13 bases between. The CDR3 contains 14 residues. Per germline, CDR1 SGHTA and CDR2 FQGNSA. CDR3 coding DNA: TGTGCCAGCAGCTTTTTCGACAGAGCTTATGGCTACACCTTC. Encoded protein: CASSFFDRAYGYTF.

The V call is TRBV5-6, the J call TRBJ1-6; TRBD1 matches 7 bases. V was clipped by 0 bases and J by 7 bases; unmatched bases: 7. Germline loops: CDR1 SGHDT, CDR2 YYEEEE. This CDR3 has 16 residues. The CDR3 DNA reads as TGTGCCAGCAGCTTGGAGGGGGCGACGCGCAATTCACCCCTCCACTTT. Its protein is CASSLEGATRNSPLHF. The variable domain in full, completed from reference TRBV5-6 and TRBJ1-6, reads DAGVTQSPTHLIKTRGQQVTLRCSPKSGHDTVSWYQQALGQGPQFIFQYYEEEERQRGNFPDRFSGHQFPNYSSELNVNALLLGDSALYLCASSLEGATRNSPLHFGNGTRLTVT.

Concerning this clonotype: No conserved phenylalanine or tryptophan is present at the end of the CDR3, so a read error is the likely explanation. The V gene is TRBV7-2, the J gene TRBJ1-1; possible D gene TRBD1, 6 bases. CDR3 length: 18 residues. The germline V gene has CDR1 SGHTA and CDR2 FQGNSA. The ends were cut back, 5 bases at V and 1 base at J, with 23 bases in the middle. CDR3 sequence (DNA): TGTGCCAGCAGCGGACTGTCCGGGGGCGTAGGCTGGAACACTGAAGCTTTCTGT. Its translation: CASSGLSGGVGWNTEAFC.

The chain carries TRBV28 and TRBJ1-5, with TRBD1 matching 9 bases. The junction had 17 bases not matched to a gene; V was cut back by 10 bases and J by 7 bases. The CDR3 consists of 16 residues. Germline V CDR1 and CDR2: MDHEN, SYDVKM. Written as DNA, the CDR3 is TGTGCCACCTCCACTAATCCGGGACAGGGAGGGCAGCCCCAGCATTTT. Its protein product is CATSTNPGQGGQPQHF.

This clonotype was observed at least ten times. The V call is TRBV7-8, the J call TRBJ2-7; 9 positions match TRBD1. CDR1 and CDR2 (germline): SGHVS, FQNEAQ. Trimming at V came to 7 bases and at J to 2 bases, leaving 9 bases not matched to a gene. CDR3 length equals 15 residues. The CDR3 is CASKPGTGSTYEQYF. The CDR3 DNA reads TGTGCCAGCAAACCCGGGACAGGGTCGACCTACGAGCAGTACTTC.

The chain links TRBV7-9 to TRBJ2-7; D may be TRBD1 (7 bases). This CDR3 spans 16 amino acids. The germline gives CDR1 SEHNR, CDR2 FQNEAQ (reference sequence). V gave up 4 bases and J gave up 3 bases, with 19 bases separating them. The CDR3 DNA reads as TGTGCCAGCAGCTCCCAAGGCAGGGGGGTGAGCTACGAGCAGTACTTC. Its protein is CASSSQGRGVSYEQYF. Complete variable domain (other parts from reference TRBV7-9 and TRBJ2-7): DTGVSQNPRHKITKRGQNVTFRCDPISEHNRLYWYRQTLGQGPEFLTYFQNEAQLEKSRLLSDRFSAERPKGSFSTLEIQRTEQGDSAMYLCASSSQGRGVSYEQYFGPGTRLTVT.

This clonotype was recorded many times. The chain couples TRBV7-2 to TRBJ1-3; D may be TRBD1 (5 bases). The CDR3 is 15 residues long. The V gene lost 1 base and the J gene lost 8 bases, with 15 bases spanning the gap. Germline loops: CDR1 SGHTA, CDR2 FQGNSA. Here the CDR3 reads CASSLGPGAQYTIYF. As DNA, the CDR3 is TGTGCCAGCAGCTTAGGGCCCGGGGCCCAGTACACCATATATTTT.

The chain combines TRBV5-6 with TRBJ1-5; the D is unclear. V was shortened by 1 base and J by 3 bases, with 8 bases between the two germline ends. Germline V lookup: CDR1 SGHDT, CDR2 YYEEEE. This CDR3 has 14 residues. The CDR3 DNA reads as TGTGCCAGCAGCTTGTTTGGGGTCAATCAGCCCCAGCATTTT. Encoded protein: CASSLFGVNQPQHF.

A note on this clonotype: A read error is possible here, since a much larger clone lies one base away. This is likely a read error, given that the CDR3 carries no conserved phenylalanine or tryptophan at its end. The rearrangement uses TRBV7-2 and TRBJ2-1; D not resolved. This CDR3 spans 16 amino acids. Trimming took off 1 base at V and 7 bases at J, with 17 bases between the two ends. Germline V CDR1 and CDR2: SGHTA, FQGNSA. CDR3 protein: CASSLVWAGSRNEQFL. CDR3 DNA: TGTGCCAGCAGCTTAGTGTGGGCAGGAAGCCGTAATGAGCAGTTCTTA.

The chain links TRBV7-8 to TRBJ1-3, with TRBD1 matching 7 bases. This CDR3 contains 17 residues. Germline-derived CDR1 and CDR2 are SGHVS and FQNEAQ. Unmatched junction bases numbered 12, after V lost 7 bases and J lost 0 bases. The CDR3 nucleotides are TGTGCCAGCATCCCCTCCAGGGACAGAAGCTCTGGAAACACCATATATTTT. Encoded protein: CASIPSRDRSSGNTIYF.

This clonotype has more than one count but fewer than ten. This chain joins TRBV6-1 and TRBJ1-2; 7 bases agree with TRBD1. J lost 5 bases, V lost 3 bases, and 3 bases had no gene match. The CDR3 has 13 amino acids. Germline loops: CDR1 MNHNS, CDR2 SASEGT. The CDR3 sequence: CASSDSGGYGYTF. The CDR3, as DNA: TGTGCCAGCAGTGATTCAGGGGGGTATGGCTACACCTTC.

This clonotype was recorded a few times. The chain carries TRBV11-1 and TRBJ1-1; no clear D gene. The germline V and J ends were trimmed by 4 bases and 0 bases, with 15 bases remaining between them. There are 16 residues in the CDR3. Germline V gene sequence: CDR1 SGHAT, CDR2 FQDESV (reference sequence). CDR3 coding DNA: TGTGCCAGCAGCTCCTATCCGACGGAAATGAACACTGAAGCTTTCTTT. Translating gives CASSSYPTEMNTEAFF. The full variable domain, rest sourced from reference TRBV11-1 and TRBJ1-1, is EAEVAQSPRYKITEKSQAVAFWCDPISGHATLYWYRQILGQGPELLVQFQDESVVDDSQLPKDRFSAERLKGVDSTLKIQPAELGDSAMYLCASSSYPTEMNTEAFFGQGTRLTVV.

This clonotype showed up just a few times. The rearrangement links TRBV5-1 to TRBJ1-1, with D hard to call. V lost 4 bases and J 0 bases, leaving 13 bases between the germline ends. Germline V lookup: CDR1 SGHRS, CDR2 YFSETQ. The CDR3 length is 15 residues. CDR3: CASSPTKGLNTEAFF. CDR3 nucleotides: TGCGCCAGCAGCCCAACCAAAGGACTGAACACTGAAGCTTTCTTT.

V is TRBV19 and J is TRBJ1-1; possibly TRBD1 for D (5 bases). The CDR3 runs to 16 residues. The V gene's germline CDR1 is LNHDA and CDR2 SQIVND (reference sequence). Trimming shortened V by 8 bases and J by 1 base, and 20 bases separated the two germline ends. CDR3 DNA sequence: TGTGCCAGTTACCCCCAAGACGGGACTAAGAACACTGAAGCTTTCTTT. It translates to CASYPQDGTKNTEAFF.

This clonotype was detected only a few times. The chain combines TRBV19 with TRBJ2-1, with 8 bases lining up with TRBD2. CDR3 length equals 16 residues. The J segment lost 4 bases and the V segment lost 5 bases, leaving 10 bases of the junction unmatched. The germline V gene has CDR1 LNHDA and CDR2 SQIVND (reference sequence). CDR3 residues: CASSAPGGRKYNEQFF. In nucleotides, the CDR3 is TGTGCCAGTAGTGCCCCGGGGGGGAGAAAATACAATGAGCAGTTCTTC.

The CDR3 region is CASSPITIPNQETQYF. In nucleotides, the CDR3 is TGTGCCAGCAGTCCAATCACGATACCAAACCAAGAGACCCAGTACTTC. The J gene is TRBJ2-5, the V gene TRBV28; D gene ambiguous. The CDR3 sequence is 16 residues long. The germline V and J ends were trimmed by 5 bases and 0 bases, with 16 bases remaining between them. Germline CDR1 is MDHEN and CDR2 is SYDVKM. Together with reference TRBV28 and TRBJ2-5, the CDR3 gives the full variable domain: DVKVTQSSRYLVKRTGEKVFLECVQDMDHENMFWYRQDPGLGLRLIYFSYDVKMKEKGDIPEGYSVSREKKERFSLILESASTNQTSMYLCASSPITIPNQETQYFGPGTRLLVL.

V is TRBV28 and J is TRBJ2-5; D perhaps matches TRBD1 (6 bases). The CDR3 sequence is 17 residues long. V lost 5 bases and J lost 7, with 26 bases in between. The germline gives CDR1 MDHEN, CDR2 SYDVKM. CDR3 region: CASSAYPPDRSQGTQYF. In DNA form, the CDR3 reads TGTGCCAGCAGTGCCTACCCCCCGGACAGATCTCAGGGGACCCAGTACTTC.

As concerns this clonotype: A much larger clone differs by one base, so this may be a read error. The conserved final phenylalanine or tryptophan is absent from the CDR3, which likely points to a read error. The chain joins TRBV7-2 to TRBJ1-2, with 8 bases fitting TRBD1. V dropped 0 bases and J dropped 4; count of bases not matched to a gene: 4. The germline CDR1 and CDR2 sequences are SGHTA and FQGNSA. The CDR3 sequence is 15 residues long. The CDR3 loop is CASSLATGVVYGYTL. In nucleotides, the CDR3 is TGTGCCAGCAGCTTAGCGACAGGGGTGGTCTATGGCTACACCTTA.

The sample holds many counts of this clonotype. J is TRBJ1-1 and V is TRBV7-2, with no clear D. V was trimmed by 1 base and J by 6 bases, leaving 6 bases between them. The CDR3 spans 12 residues. Germline loops: CDR1 SGHTA, CDR2 FQGNSA. The CDR3 region has the DNA TGTGCCAGCAGCTTAGACGGGTCTGAAGCTTTCTTT. Translated, it gives CASSLDGSEAFF.

This clonotype was picked up many times. The V and J genes are TRBV6-6 and TRBJ2-3, with 10 bases identical to TRBD1. CDR3 length: 18 residues. The J segment lost 1 base and the V segment lost 10 bases, leaving 17 bases of the junction unmatched. Looked up from germline, CDR1 is MNHNY and CDR2 is SVGAGI (reference sequence). The CDR3 DNA sequence: TGTGCCACCTCCCCTTGGGACAGGGGAGGACCAGGCACAGATACGCAGTATTTT. Protein: CATSPWDRGGPGTDTQYF.